This T cell receptor beta chain appears in the sequencing data of a study of blood T cell repertoires in COVID-19. The repertoire was sequenced with immunoSEQ multiplex PCR; TCRdb's copy has only in-frame clones and lacks some. The sample consists of around 190,000 clones, roughly 85% of them appearing once. V shed 3 bases, J shed 0 bases, and the junction held 8 bases outside the gene matches. This CDR3 contains 17 residues. Germline V gene data show CDR1 as SEHNR and CDR2 as FQNEAQ (reference sequence). V gene TRBV7-9 combines with J gene TRBJ2-5; 9 bases agree with TRBD2. Source material: peripheral blood. The origin of this receptor is a woman aged 55-70 years with acute or convalescent COVID-19. CDR3 DNA sequence: TGTGCCAGCAGCTTTGGGGCCAGCGGGGGGTACCAAGAGACCCAGTACTTC. It codes for CASSFGASGGYQETQYF.